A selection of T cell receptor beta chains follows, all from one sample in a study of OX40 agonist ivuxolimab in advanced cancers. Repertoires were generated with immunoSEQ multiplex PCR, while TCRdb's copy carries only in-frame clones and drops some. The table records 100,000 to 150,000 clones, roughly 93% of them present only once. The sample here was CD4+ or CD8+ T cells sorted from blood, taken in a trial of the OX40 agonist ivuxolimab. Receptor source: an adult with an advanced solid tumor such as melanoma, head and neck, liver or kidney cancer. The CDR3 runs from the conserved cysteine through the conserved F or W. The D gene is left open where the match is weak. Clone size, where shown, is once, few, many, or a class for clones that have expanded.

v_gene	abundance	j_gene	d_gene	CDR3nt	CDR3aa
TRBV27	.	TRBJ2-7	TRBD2	TGTGCCAGCAGTCCGCGGACTAGCGGGAGAGCCGGCTACGAGCAGTACTTC	CASSPRTSGRAGYEQYF
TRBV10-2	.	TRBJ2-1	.	TGCGCCAGCACCGACAGAGGCGAGCAGTTCTTC	CASTDRGEQFF
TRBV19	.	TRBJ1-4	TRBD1	TGTGCCAGTAGTATGAACCGGGACAGACCGTTGGAAGAAAAACTGTTTTTT	CASSMNRDRPLEEKLFF
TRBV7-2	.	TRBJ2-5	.	TGTGCCAGCAGCTTAGGTCTCCAGCGGATCAAAGAGACCCAGTACTTC	CASSLGLQRIKETQYF
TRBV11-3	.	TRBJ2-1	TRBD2	TGTGCCAGCGGGCAGGGACTAGCGGGAATAAATGAGCAGTTCTTC	CASGQGLAGINEQFF
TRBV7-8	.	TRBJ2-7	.	TGTGCCAGCAGCTCCGGGTGGGGGCCCTACGAGCAGTACTTC	CASSSGWGPYEQYF
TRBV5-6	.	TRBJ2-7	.	TGTGCCAGCAGCTTCCGCGTTCCAGGGGATAAGGAGCAGTACTTC	CASSFRVPGDKEQYF
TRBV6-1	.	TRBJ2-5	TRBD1	TGTGCCAGCATCAGGACAGGCAAAGAGACCCAGTACTTC	CASIRTGKETQYF
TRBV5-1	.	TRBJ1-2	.	TGCGCCAGCAGCTTCGAGGGATACTATGGCTACACCTTC	CASSFEGYYGYTF
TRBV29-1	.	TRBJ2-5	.	TGCAGCGTTGAAGACGGCTGGGGAAAAGAGACCCAGTACTTC	CSVEDGWGKETQYF
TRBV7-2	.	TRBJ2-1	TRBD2	TGTGCCAGCAGCTTAGAGACTAGCGGCATAATTTTCAATGAGCAGTTCTTC	CASSLETSGIIFNEQFF
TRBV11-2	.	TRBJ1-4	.	TGTGCCAGCAGCTTACACGGAGGGGGGGTCCACGATGAAAAACTGTTTTTT	CASSLHGGGVHDEKLFF
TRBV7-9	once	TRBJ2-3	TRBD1	TGTGCCAGCAGCTCGTGGACAGGGGGCACAGATACGCAGTATTTT	CASSSWTGGTDTQYF
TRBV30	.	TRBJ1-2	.	TGTGCCTGGAGTGTACGGGACGGCACAAATGGCTACACCTTC	CAWSVRDGTNGYTF
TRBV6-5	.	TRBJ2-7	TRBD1	TGTGCCAGCAGTAGGGACAGGGCCCAGTTCGAGCAGTACTTC	CASSRDRAQFEQYF
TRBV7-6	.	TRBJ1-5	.	TGTGCCAGCAGCTTAGCGCAGAATCAGCCCCAGCATTTT	CASSLAQNQPQHF
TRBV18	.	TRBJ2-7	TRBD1	TGTGCCAGCTCAGAACAGGGGGCGAGCGAGCAGTACTTC	CASSEQGASEQYF
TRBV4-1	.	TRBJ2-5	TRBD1	TGCGCCAGCAGCCGGGACAGTAGACAAGAGACCCAGTACTTC	CASSRDSRQETQYF
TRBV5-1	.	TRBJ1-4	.	TGCGCCAGCAGAGACACCCAGGCCCCTAATGAAAAACTGTTTTTT	CASRDTQAPNEKLFF
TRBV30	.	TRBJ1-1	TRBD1	TGTGCCTGGAAACAGGGGGCCAACACTGAAGCTTTCTTT	CAWKQGANTEAFF
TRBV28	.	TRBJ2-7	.	TGTGCCAGCAGTTTCGCTGGGGCGAAAACCTACGAGCAGTACTTC	CASSFAGAKTYEQYF
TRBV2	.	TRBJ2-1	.	TGTGCCAGCAGTGAGCACGGGGGCTCCTACAATGAGCAGTTCTTC	CASSEHGGSYNEQFF
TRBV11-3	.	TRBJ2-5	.	TGTGCCAGCAGCTTAGGGGCAGGGGAAGAGACCCAGTACTTC	CASSLGAGEETQYF
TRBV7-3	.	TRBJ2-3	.	TGTGCCAGCAGCTTATCGGCTACTAGCACAGATACGCAGTATTTT	CASSLSATSTDTQYF
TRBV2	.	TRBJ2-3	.	TGTGCCAGCAGGGCGGACTTCACAGATACGCAGTATTTT	CASRADFTDTQYF
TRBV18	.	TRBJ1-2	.	TGTGCCAGCTCACCATCGGGGGTCCCGGGGTATGGCTACACCTTC	CASSPSGVPGYGYTF
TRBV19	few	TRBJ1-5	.	TGTGCCAGTAGCCGCTTCACAGATTATCAGCCCCAGCATTTT	CASSRFTDYQPQHF
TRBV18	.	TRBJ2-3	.	TGTGCCAGCTCCCTCGGGGGCACAGATACGCAGTATTTT	CASSLGGTDTQYF
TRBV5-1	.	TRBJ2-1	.	TGCGCCAGCACCCGGGACGACGCGTGGAATGAGCAGTTCTTC	CASTRDDAWNEQFF
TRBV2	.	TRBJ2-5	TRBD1	TGTGCCAGCAAGACGGACAGGACTTTCCACCACCAAGAGACCCAGTACTTC	CASKTDRTFHHQETQYF
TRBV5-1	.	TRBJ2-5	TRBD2	TGCGCCAGCAGCCAAGCGGGAAGAGAGACCCAGTACTTC	CASSQAGRETQYF
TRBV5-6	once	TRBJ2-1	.	TGTGCCAGCAGCTTGGCCTCGGGGACAACTTACAATGAGCAGTTCTTC	CASSLASGTTYNEQFF
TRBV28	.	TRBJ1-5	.	TGTGCCAGCAGTTTACGGACACAAAGCAATCAGCCCCAGCATTTT	CASSLRTQSNQPQHF
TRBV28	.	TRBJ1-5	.	TGTGCCAGCAGACTCCAATTTTTAGCGTATAGCAATCAGCCCCAGCATTTT	CASRLQFLAYSNQPQHF
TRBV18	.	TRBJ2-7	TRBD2	TGTGCCAGCTCACCACCCGGCGGGAGTCCCAACGAGCAGTACTTC	CASSPPGGSPNEQYF
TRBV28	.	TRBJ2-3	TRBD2	TGTGCCAGCAGTTTGCCGGGGGGGCCAGATACGCAGTATTTT	CASSLPGGPDTQYF
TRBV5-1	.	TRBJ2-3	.	TGCGCCAGCAGCTTGGTCGGGAGTGGCGGGACAGATACGCAGTATTTT	CASSLVGSGGTDTQYF
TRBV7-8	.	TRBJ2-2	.	TGTGCCAACCCTTCCGGGGTCCACACCGGGGAGCTGTTTTTT	CANPSGVHTGELFF
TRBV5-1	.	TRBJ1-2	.	TGCGCCAGCAGCCAACGGGATAACTATGGCTACACCTTC	CASSQRDNYGYTF
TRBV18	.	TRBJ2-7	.	TGTGCCAGCTCAGCTGACAGGAAGCCTTACTACGAGCAGTACTTC	CASSADRKPYYEQYF
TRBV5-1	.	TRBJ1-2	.	TGCGCCAGCAGCTTGGGGCAGGCCGGCTATGGCTACACCTTC	CASSLGQAGYGYTF
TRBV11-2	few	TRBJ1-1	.	TGTGCCAGCAGTCTCCGACACCTCGGGAGGACTGAAGCTTTCTTT	CASSLRHLGRTEAFF
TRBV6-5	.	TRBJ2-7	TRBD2	TGTGCCAGCAGTTACGCCGGACTAGCGGGAGGCTACGAGCAGTACTTC	CASSYAGLAGGYEQYF
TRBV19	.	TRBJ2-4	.	TGTGCCAGTAGTATACAGGACAGACCTAACATTCAGTACTTC	CASSIQDRPNIQYF
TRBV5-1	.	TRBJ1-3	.	TGCGCCAGCAGCTCGGCCATGGTGGGAGACACCATATATTTT	CASSSAMVGDTIYF
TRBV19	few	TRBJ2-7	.	TGTGCCAGTAGTATGTACGGCTACGAGCAGTACTTC	CASSMYGYEQYF
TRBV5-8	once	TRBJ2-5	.	TGTGCCAGCAGCTTAGTCGGAGAGACCCAGTACTTC	CASSLVGETQYF
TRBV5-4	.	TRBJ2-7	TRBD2	TGTGCCAGCAGCCACGCCGGGACTAGCGGATACGAGCAGTACTTC	CASSHAGTSGYEQYF
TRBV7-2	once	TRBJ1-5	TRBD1	TGTGCCAGCGGAGGACAGGGCAATCAGCCCCAGCATTTT	CASGGQGNQPQHF
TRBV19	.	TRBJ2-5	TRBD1	TGTGCCAGTAGTACGGACAGGGCAGGGGGAGAGACCCAGTACTTC	CASSTDRAGGETQYF
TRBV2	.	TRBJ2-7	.	TGTGCCAGCAAGCAGGGACACCCGACCTACGAGCAGTACTTC	CASKQGHPTYEQYF
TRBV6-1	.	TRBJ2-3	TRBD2	TGTGCCAGCAGTGAAGCGTGGTCTAGCGGGGGGACAGATACGCAGTATTTT	CASSEAWSSGGTDTQYF